This TCR beta chain was sequenced for a study of blood T cell repertoires in COVID-19. Whole-study context: Researchers got acute and convalescent COVID-19 samples from the United States, Italy and Spain. PBMCs, B-cell-depleted T cells, or T cells provided the cDNA or gDNA that made up the material.

Source study methods: Amplified reference gene primers provided the basis for estimating nucleated cell counts. Sequencing was performed with immunoSEQ multiplex PCR; in TCRdb, only in-frame clones are kept and a portion is missing. V and J calls and clone size follow that table, whereas D and trimming were derived from the DNA. The table has about 220,000 clones, under 90% seen once. V shed 2 bases and J 6 bases; nucleotides not matched to a gene: 9. The CDR3 runs 16 residues. Germline assignment: CDR1 SGHTA and CDR2 FQGTGA. The V call is TRBV7-3, the J call TRBJ1-5, with TRBD1 matching over 8 bases. The sequence came from a woman between 55 and 75 years old who had recovered from COVID-19. Sequenced input: peripheral blood. The CDR3: CASSLLQGEGTQPQHF. The CDR3 DNA reads as TGTGCCAGCAGCTTATTACAGGGGGAAGGGACTCAGCCCCAGCATTTT. Full variable domain (missing parts from reference TRBV7-3 and TRBJ1-5): GAGVSQTPSNKVTEKGKYVELRCDPISGHTALYWYRQSLGQGPEFLIYFQGTGAADDSGLPNDRFFAVRPEGSVSTLKIQRTERGDSAVYLCASSLLQGEGTQPQHFGDGTRLSIL.